This is a list of T cell receptor beta chains from one sample in a study of lymphopenia after photon versus proton radiotherapy. Sequencing used immunoSEQ multiplex PCR; TCRdb keeps in-frame clones, though not all of them. The repertoire holds approximately 66,000 clones, with about 90% as singletons. Material: peripheral blood, obtained from a patient treated with photon-based radiotherapy. Receptors originate from a man aged 40-50 years with gastric cancer. The CDR3 runs from the conserved cysteine through the conserved F or W.

V: TRBV4-1
J: TRBJ2-5
CDR3: CASSRRQEPEEETQYF

V: TRBV27
J: TRBJ2-1
CDR3: CASSLFGDSSYNEQFF

V: TRBV6-5
J: TRBJ2-3
CDR3: CASGASGVDTQYF

V: TRBV4-1
J: TRBJ1-5
CDR3: CASSQGQGGQPQHF

V: TRBV13
J: TRBJ1-2
CDR3: CASSFTSRGSDGYTF

V: TRBV7-9
J: TRBJ2-3
CDR3: CASRRSGSSTDTQYF

V: TRBV5-5
J: TRBJ1-4
CDR3: CASSLSFWDGRNEKLFF

V: TRBV7-2
J: TRBJ2-7
CDR3: CASSRGTPYEQYF

V: TRBV5-1
J: TRBJ2-1
CDR3: CASSLAASGGSHNEQFF

V: TRBV2
J: TRBJ1-5
CDR3: CAGGGRGNQPQHF

V: TRBV2
J: TRBJ1-2
CDR3: CASSEEINYGYTF

V: TRBV7-2
J: TRBJ1-4
CDR3: CASSAQGAKEKLFF

V: TRBV13
J: TRBJ2-1
CDR3: CASSLPSGDYNEQFF

V: TRBV4-3
J: TRBJ2-7
CDR3: CASSRVGQANSYEQYF

V: TRBV12-5
J: TRBJ1-1
CDR3: CASGLATEAFF

V: TRBV11-3
J: TRBJ2-5
CDR3: CASSSGQGNSQETQYF

V: TRBV10-3
J: TRBJ2-3
CDR3: CAISESRLAGGSTDTQYF

V: TRBV6-5
J: TRBJ2-1
CDR3: CASSYGPDNEQFF

V: TRBV27
J: TRBJ2-7
CDR3: CASTAGPNYEQYF

V: TRBV18
J: TRBJ2-7
CDR3: CASSPPGGQGTYEQYF

V: TRBV29-1
J: TRBJ2-7
CDR3: CSVRTGAAYEQYF

V: TRBV7-2
J: TRBJ2-2
CDR3: CASSARHVGELFF

V: TRBV7-8
J: TRBJ1-4
CDR3: CASSLSQSNEKLFF

V: TRBV15
J: TRBJ1-1
CDR3: CATSRAWTEAFF

V: TRBV7-2
J: TRBJ2-1
CDR3: CASSPGQGWSYNEQFF

V: TRBV7-9
J: TRBJ2-5
CDR3: CASSQAGEGARETQYF

V: TRBV19
J: TRBJ1-2
CDR3: CASSILRVNYGYTF